The 23 T cell receptor beta chains presented below share a single source sample, sequenced in a study of stem cell transplantation in POMP-related autoinflammatory disease. Sequencing used immunoSEQ multiplex PCR; TCRdb keeps in-frame clones, though not all of them. This sample has roughly 32,000 clones, with 88% found just once. The starting material was CD4+ T cells from PBMCs, obtained before stem cell transplantation. The receptors were sampled from a human donor with POMP-related autoinflammation and immune dysregulation (PRAID).

The V call is TRBV18, the J call TRBJ2-2; possibly TRBD1 or TRBD2 for D (5 bases each). Germline CDR1 KGHSH, CDR2 LQKENI. The length of the CDR3 is 15 residues. The V gene lost 3 bases and the J gene lost 4 bases, with 12 bases spanning the gap. The CDR3 region is CASSPLGESTGELFF. The CDR3 DNA reads as TGTGCCAGCTCACCGCTAGGGGAGAGCACCGGGGAGCTGTTTTTT.

V usage is TRBV7-9 and J usage is TRBJ2-1, with a weak D call TRBD1 (6 bases). Germline V gene data show CDR1 as SEHNR and CDR2 as FQNEAQ (reference sequence). The CDR3 is 16 amino acids. V lost 1 base and J lost 8, with 18 bases in between. CDR3 DNA sequence: TGTGCCAGCAGCTTAGAGGGGGTCTACACCGTTGATGAGCAGTTCTTC. Amino acids: CASSLEGVYTVDEQFF.

This sequence joins TRBV11-3 and TRBJ2-3, with 7 bases aligning to TRBD2. Germline lookup yields CDR1 SGHNT and CDR2 YENEEA. V was clipped by 5 bases and J by 0 bases; unmatched bases: 8. The CDR3 covers 16 residues. The CDR3 sequence is CASSAAGDGSTDTQYF. CDR3 nucleotide sequence: TGTGCCAGCAGCGCCGCGGGGGACGGTAGCACAGATACGCAGTATTTT.

This chain uses TRBV5-1 with TRBJ1-1; D is ambiguous. The CDR3 spans 13 residues. Looked up from germline, CDR1 is SGHRS and CDR2 is YFSETQ. V was pared by 0 bases and J by 3 bases, with 6 bases between. CDR3 protein: CASSLAGHTEAFF. The CDR3 DNA is TGCGCCAGCAGCTTGGCCGGGCACACTGAAGCTTTCTTT.

The CDR3 loop is CASSVSGMPYNEQFF. CDR3 nucleotides: TGTGCCAGCAGCGTAAGCGGGATGCCCTACAATGAGCAGTTCTTC. This chain joins TRBV9 and TRBJ2-1, with TRBD2 matching 7 bases. V lost 1 base, J lost 2 bases, and 3 bases stayed unmatched. Germline V gives CDR1 SGDLS, CDR2 YYNGEE. This CDR3 is 15 amino acids long.

J is TRBJ2-7 and V is TRBV28, with TRBD1 as a possible D gene (5 bases). This CDR3 spans 18 amino acids. Germline lookup yields CDR1 MDHEN and CDR2 SYDVKM. V lost 1 base and J lost 0, with 19 bases in between. CDR3: CASSLSRTHTQYSYEQYF. The CDR3 DNA follows: TGTGCCAGCAGTTTATCCCGGACACACACCCAATACTCCTACGAGCAGTACTTC.

This clone turned up a few times. V gene TRBV5-4 combines with J gene TRBJ1-2, with D unclear. The CDR3 is 13 residues long. Germline V gene data show CDR1 as SGHNT and CDR2 as YYREEE (reference sequence). The germline V and J ends were trimmed by 4 bases and 3 bases, with 10 bases remaining between them. The CDR3 spells CASSQDRDYGYTF. The CDR3 DNA reads as TGTGCCAGCAGCCAGGACCGAGACTATGGCTACACCTTC.

Only a few counts were recorded for this clone. The rearrangement joins TRBV10-2 to TRBJ1-2; possibly TRBD1 for D (5 bases). The ends were cut back, 7 bases at V and 1 base at J, with 10 bases in the middle. This CDR3 spans 13 amino acids. Germline lookup yields CDR1 WSHSY and CDR2 SAAADI. This chain's CDR3 is CASTSGGNYGYTF. In DNA form, the CDR3 reads TGCGCCAGCACCTCTGGGGGTAACTATGGCTACACCTTC.

CDR3 bases: TGTGCCAGCAGGAGTTACTATGGCTACACCTTC. It encodes CASRSYYGYTF. This sequence joins TRBV6-1 and TRBJ1-2; D call uncertain. CDR1 and CDR2 from the germline V gene are MNHNS and SASEGT. With 6 bases removed from V and 3 bases from J, the gap between germline ends came to 5 bases. The CDR3 length is 11 residues.

The V gene is TRBV5-4, the J gene TRBJ1-2, with D uncertain. The V gene's germline CDR1 is SGHNT and CDR2 YYREEE (reference sequence). CDR3 size: 14 residues. V lost 0 bases to trimming and J lost 8 bases, with 14 bases between them. CDR3 sequence: CASSLVSEAGGYTF. The CDR3, as DNA: TGTGCCAGCAGCTTGGTAAGCGAGGCGGGCGGCTACACCTTC.

This clone was detected once. The rearrangement links TRBV7-2 to TRBJ2-2; 7 nucleotides match TRBD2. V lost 6 bases, J lost 6 bases, and 10 bases stayed unmatched. This CDR3 is 15 amino acids long. Germline V gene data show CDR1 as SGHTA and CDR2 as FQGNSA. The DNA for the CDR3 is TGTGCCAGCAGTTTCCTAGGACTAGGGCCCGGGGAGCTGTTTTTT. The encoded protein is CASSFLGLGPGELFF. Full variable domain (missing parts from reference TRBV7-2 and TRBJ2-2): GAGVSQSPSNKVTEKGKDVELRCDPISGHTALYWYRQSLGQGLEFLIYFQGNSAPDKSGLPSDRFSAERTGGSVSTLTIQRTQQEDSAVYLCASSFLGLGPGELFFGEGSRLTVL.

The chain is built from TRBV6-5 and TRBJ1-1; D is unresolved. With 4 bases removed from V and 3 bases from J, the gap between germline ends came to 12 bases. The CDR3 has 14 amino acids. Germline V CDR1 and CDR2: MNHEY, SVGAGI. The CDR3 coding sequence is TGTGCCAGCAGTTCGGGGAGATGGGACACTGAAGCTTTCTTT. Its protein is CASSSGRWDTEAFF.

The chain employs TRBV4-2 and TRBJ1-2; possibly TRBD1 for D (6 bases). This CDR3 contains 13 residues. Germline lookup yields CDR1 LGHNA and CDR2 YNFKEQ. Trimming took 5 bases from V and 6 from J, leaving 13 bases between them. CDR3 coding DNA: TGTGCCAGCAGCTCCCAACCAGGGGATGGCTACACCTTC. This translates into CASSSQPGDGYTF.

The V call is TRBV5-1, the J call TRBJ2-7, with D possibly TRBD1 on 5 matching bases. Trimming took off 0 bases at V and 2 bases at J, with 15 bases between the two ends. This CDR3 has 16 residues. Germline lookup yields CDR1 SGHRS and CDR2 YFSETQ. This CDR3 is CASSLDLGVTAYEQYF. CDR3 DNA: TGCGCCAGCAGCTTGGACCTTGGAGTGACAGCCTACGAGCAGTACTTC.

This chain uses TRBV6-1 with TRBJ1-1; 7 nucleotides align to TRBD1. V dropped 3 bases and J dropped 4; count of bases not matched to a gene: 8. Germline-derived CDR1 and CDR2 are MNHNS and SASEGT. This CDR3 region has 15 residues. Here the CDR3 reads CASSEQGGEFTEAFF. The CDR3 nucleotides are TGTGCCAGCAGTGAGCAGGGGGGGGAGTTCACTGAAGCTTTCTTT.

The chain carries TRBV29-1 and TRBJ1-2, with D maybe TRBD1 (5 bases). Germline CDR1 and CDR2: SQVTM and ANQGSEA. This CDR3 has 11 residues. Trimming cost V 4 bases and J 3 bases, with 6 bases left between them. The DNA of the CDR3 is TGCAGCGTTGGGGGGGACTATGGCTACACCTTC. Translation gives CSVGGDYGYTF.

The chain uses TRBV5-4 and TRBJ2-1; 7 bases align to TRBD1. Trimming took 3 bases from V and 0 from J; bases not matched to a gene: 3. The CDR3 has 15 amino acids. Germline V CDR1 and CDR2: SGHNT, YYREEE (reference sequence). CDR3 DNA: TGTGCCAGCAGCTCCAGGGGGAGCTCCTACAATGAGCAGTTCTTC. This sequence encodes CASSSRGSSYNEQFF.

V is TRBV18 and J is TRBJ1-4; 7 nucleotides agree with TRBD1. The CDR3 has 14 residues. Per germline, CDR1 KGHSH and CDR2 LQKENI. V gave up 3 bases and J gave up 8 bases; unmatched junction bases: 6. The DNA for the CDR3 is TGTGCCAGCTCACCGACAGGGAGTGGCGAAAAACTGTTTTTT. Protein product: CASSPTGSGEKLFF.

V and J are TRBV7-6 and TRBJ2-1, with D hard to call. The length of the CDR3 is 15 residues. Germline CDR1 is SGHVS and CDR2 is FNYEAQ. V lost 4 bases and J lost 0, with 10 bases in between. As DNA, the CDR3 is TGTGCCAGCAGCTCAGACATCCGCTCCTACAATGAGCAGTTCTTC. It encodes CASSSDIRSYNEQFF.

The chain is built from TRBV6-6 and TRBJ2-2, with 14 bases aligning to TRBD2. The CDR3 sequence is 15 residues long. Trimming at V came to 7 bases and at J to 8 bases, leaving 6 bases not matched to a gene. Germline values: CDR1 MNHNY, CDR2 SVGAGI (reference sequence). The CDR3 region has the DNA TGTGCCAGCACCGGACTAGCGGGGGGAATGGGGGAGCTGTTTTTT. Its protein product is CASTGLAGGMGELFF.

The genes are TRBV7-4 and TRBJ2-1; a weak D match, TRBD2 (5 bases). The V end lost 5 bases, the J end lost 8 bases, and 25 bases lay between the germline ends. The CDR3 consists of 17 residues. The germline V gene encodes CDR1 SGHVT and CDR2 SQSDAQ. The CDR3, as DNA: TGTGCCAGCAGCCCAACGGGCGGGTTTCTAGCCTTCGATGAGCAGTTCTTC. Translation: CASSPTGGFLAFDEQFF.

The gene calls are TRBV5-4 and TRBJ2-6; 9 nucleotides align to TRBD1. The CDR3 length is 17 residues. The J segment lost 3 bases and the V segment lost 4 bases, leaving 8 bases of the junction unmatched. CDR1 and CDR2 from the germline V gene are SGHNT and YYREEE (reference sequence). CDR3 nucleotides: TGTGCCAGCAGCCCGGGACAGGGCCTCTTTGGGGCCAACGTCCTGACTTTC. Translated, it gives CASSPGQGLFGANVLTF.

The V gene is TRBV7-9, the J gene TRBJ1-2; D may be TRBD1 (6 bases). This CDR3 comprises 14 residues. V was trimmed by 4 bases and J by 4 bases, leaving 13 bases between them. Germline lookup yields CDR1 SEHNR and CDR2 FQNEAQ (reference sequence). The CDR3 coding sequence is TGTGCCAGCAGCTCGACAGGAAGTTCCTATGGCTACACCTTC. Encoded protein: CASSSTGSSYGYTF.